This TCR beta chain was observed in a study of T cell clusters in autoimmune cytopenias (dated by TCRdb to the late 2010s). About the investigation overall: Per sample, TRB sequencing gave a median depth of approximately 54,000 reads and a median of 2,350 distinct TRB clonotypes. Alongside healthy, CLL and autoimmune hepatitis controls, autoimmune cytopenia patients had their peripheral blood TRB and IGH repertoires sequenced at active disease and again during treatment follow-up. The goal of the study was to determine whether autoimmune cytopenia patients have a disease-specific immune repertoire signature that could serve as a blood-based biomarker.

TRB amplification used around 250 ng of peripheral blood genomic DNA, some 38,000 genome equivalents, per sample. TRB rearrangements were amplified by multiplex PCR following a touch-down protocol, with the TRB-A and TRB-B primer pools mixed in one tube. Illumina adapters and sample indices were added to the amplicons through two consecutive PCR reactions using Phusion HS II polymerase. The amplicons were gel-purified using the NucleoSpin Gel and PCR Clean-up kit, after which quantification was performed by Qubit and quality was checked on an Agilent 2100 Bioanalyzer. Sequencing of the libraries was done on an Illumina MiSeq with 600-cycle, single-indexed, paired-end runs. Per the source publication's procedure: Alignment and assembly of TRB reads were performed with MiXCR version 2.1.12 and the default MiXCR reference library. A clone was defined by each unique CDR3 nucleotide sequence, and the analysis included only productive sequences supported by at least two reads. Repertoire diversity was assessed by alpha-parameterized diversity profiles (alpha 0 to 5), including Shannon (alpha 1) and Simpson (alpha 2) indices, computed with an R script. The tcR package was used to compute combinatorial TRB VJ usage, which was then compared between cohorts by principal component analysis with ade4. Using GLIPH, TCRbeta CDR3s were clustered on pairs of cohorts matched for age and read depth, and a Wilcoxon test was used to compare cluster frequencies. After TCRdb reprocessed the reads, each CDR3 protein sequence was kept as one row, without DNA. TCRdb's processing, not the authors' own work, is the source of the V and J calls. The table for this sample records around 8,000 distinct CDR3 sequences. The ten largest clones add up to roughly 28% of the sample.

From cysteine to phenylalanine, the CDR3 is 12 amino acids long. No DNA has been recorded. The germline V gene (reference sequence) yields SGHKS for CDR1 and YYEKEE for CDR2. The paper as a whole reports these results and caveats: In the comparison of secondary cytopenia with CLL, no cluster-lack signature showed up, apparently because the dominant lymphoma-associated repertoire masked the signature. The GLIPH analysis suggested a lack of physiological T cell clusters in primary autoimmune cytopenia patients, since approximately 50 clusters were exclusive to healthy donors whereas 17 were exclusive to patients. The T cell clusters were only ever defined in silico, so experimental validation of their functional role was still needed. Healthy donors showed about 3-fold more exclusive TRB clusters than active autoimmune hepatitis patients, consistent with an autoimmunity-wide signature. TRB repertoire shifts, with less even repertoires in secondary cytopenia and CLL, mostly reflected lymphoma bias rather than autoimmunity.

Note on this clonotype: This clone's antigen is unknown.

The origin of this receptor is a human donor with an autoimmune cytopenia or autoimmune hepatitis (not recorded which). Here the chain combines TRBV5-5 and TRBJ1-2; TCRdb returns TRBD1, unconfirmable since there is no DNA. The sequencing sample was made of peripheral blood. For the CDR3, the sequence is CASSPGRLGYTF. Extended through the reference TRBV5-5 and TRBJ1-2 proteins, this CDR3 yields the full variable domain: DAGVTQSPTHLIKTRGQQVTLRCSPISGHKSVSWYQQVLGQGPQFIFQYYEKEERGRGNFPDRFSARQFPNYSSELNVNALLLGDSALYLCASSPGRLGYTFGSGTRLTVV.